The entry that follows covers one T cell receptor beta chain sequence. Generated by immunoSEQ multiplex PCR, the TCRdb table keeps only in-frame clones and is missing some. The sample has around 64,000 clones; roughly 84% are singletons. This sample was included in a study of OX40 agonist ivuxolimab in advanced cancers. The germline V gene has CDR1 MNHNY and CDR2 SVGAGI (reference sequence). This CDR3 spans 13 amino acids. V lost 2 bases and J 7 bases, leaving 12 bases between the germline ends. The material was CD4+ or CD8+ T cells sorted from blood, obtained in a trial of the OX40 agonist ivuxolimab. The rearrangement links TRBV6-6 to TRBJ2-7, with D perhaps TRBD1 (5 bases). This TCR was recovered from an adult with an advanced solid tumor such as melanoma, head and neck, liver or kidney cancer. CDR3 loop: CASSYGNRREQYF. The DNA for the CDR3 is TGTGCCAGCAGTTACGGGAACAGGCGGGAGCAGTACTTC.